One and the same sample provided the 22 T cell receptor beta chains below, sequenced in a study of OX40 agonist ivuxolimab in advanced cancers. The protocol was immunoSEQ multiplex PCR, while the TCRdb copy is restricted to in-frame clones and leaves out a portion. The sample has under 150,000 clones; 80% to 90% are singletons. The sample consisted of CD4+ or CD8+ T cells sorted from blood, taken in a trial of the OX40 agonist ivuxolimab. These receptors all come from an adult with an advanced solid tumor such as melanoma, head and neck, liver or kidney cancer.

J is TRBJ1-4 and V is TRBV19, with D possibly being TRBD1 (6 bases). CDR3 length: 14 amino acids. Per the germline V gene, CDR1 is LNHDA and CDR2 is SQIVND (reference sequence). V lost 7 bases, J lost 6 bases, and 15 bases lay in between. CDR3 sequence: CASNRLGGDEKLFF. The CDR3 bases are TGTGCCAGTAACCGCCTAGGGGGAGATGAAAAACTGTTTTTT.

There are many counts of this clone. The CDR3 DNA sequence: TGTGCCAGCAGCTCAGGCAGGGTTAGCAATCAGCCCCAGCATTTT. It encodes CASSSGRVSNQPQHF. The J gene is TRBJ1-5, the V gene TRBV7-8; perhaps TRBD1 as D (5 bases). The V gene lost 4 bases and the J gene lost 0 bases, with 10 bases spanning the gap. The CDR3 contains 15 residues. Germline CDR1 is SGHVS and CDR2 is FQNEAQ.

A few counts support this clone. This chain uses TRBV30 with TRBJ1-1; TRBD1 agrees at 7 bases. The CDR3 is 10 amino acids. The V gene's germline CDR1 is GTSNPN and CDR2 SVGIG (reference sequence). The V gene end was trimmed by 6 bases and the J gene end by 10 bases; junction bases not matched to a gene: 5. CDR3 bases: TGTGCCTGCGACAGGGAGGGAGCTTTCTTT. Its protein product is CACDREGAFF.

CDR3 protein: CASRPTGDNEKLFF. In nucleotides, the CDR3 is TGTGCCAGCAGACCGACAGGGGATAATGAAAAACTGTTTTTT. The chain is built from TRBV7-9 and TRBJ1-4; 8 bases agree with TRBD1. Germline-derived CDR1 and CDR2 are SEHNR and FQNEAQ (reference sequence). The CDR3 spans 14 residues. J was trimmed by 4 bases and V by 6 bases; bases with no gene match: 4.

The rearrangement joins TRBV4-3 to TRBJ1-2; 7 nucleotides align to TRBD1. J lost 4 bases, V lost 0 bases, and 5 bases had no gene match. Germline loops: CDR1 LGHNA, CDR2 YSLEER. This CDR3 region has 15 residues. DNA of the CDR3: TGCGCCAGCAGCCAAGATGCGACAGGGAGCTATGGCTACACCTTC. It codes for CASSQDATGSYGYTF.

The V gene is TRBV7-2, the J gene TRBJ1-1, with D perhaps matching TRBD1 (5 bases). The CDR3 has 12 amino acids. Germline CDR1 reads SGHTA; CDR2 reads FQGNSA. With 5 bases removed from V and 4 bases from J, the gap between germline ends came to 8 bases. The CDR3 DNA reads as TGTGCCAGCAGCCCGGGGGGCACTGAAGCTTTCTTT. Amino acid sequence: CASSPGGTEAFF.

The V and J genes are TRBV5-5 and TRBJ2-7, with D possibly matching TRBD2 (5 bases). CDR3 length: 13 amino acids. In germline, CDR1 is SGHKS, CDR2 YYEKEE (reference sequence). Trimming removed 3 bases from V and 5 bases from J, with 12 bases in between. For the CDR3, the DNA is TGTGCCAGCAGCTCGATAGCGAGCCACGAGCAGTACTTC. This encodes CASSSIASHEQYF.

This clone was recorded a few times. V usage is TRBV30 and J usage is TRBJ1-5; 8 nucleotides align to TRBD1. Trimming at V came to 5 bases and at J to 2 bases, leaving 2 bases not matched to a gene. This CDR3 contains 13 residues. From germline, CDR1 is GTSNPN and CDR2 SVGIG (reference sequence). The CDR3 here is CAWDRGGNQPQHF. In nucleotides, the CDR3 is TGTGCCTGGGACAGGGGAGGCAATCAGCCCCAGCATTTT.

This clone was observed a single time. V is TRBV6-5 and J is TRBJ1-4, with 7 bases lining up with TRBD1. The CDR3 is made up of 15 amino acids. Losses at the gene ends were 7 bases for V and 8 bases for J; bases not matched to a gene: 13. Germline V lookup: CDR1 MNHEY, CDR2 SVGAGI. The CDR3 reads CASNRDRLSKEKLFF. CDR3 sequence (DNA): TGTGCCAGCAACCGGGACAGACTTTCCAAGGAAAAACTGTTTTTT.

The gene calls are TRBV6-1 and TRBJ1-1, with no clear D. There are 15 residues in the CDR3. Germline lookup yields CDR1 MNHNS and CDR2 SASEGT. V was pared by 6 bases and J by 2 bases, with 16 bases between. CDR3 amino acids: CASSAGETGNTEAFF. The CDR3 region has the DNA TGTGCCAGCAGCGCAGGTGAGACGGGAAACACTGAAGCTTTCTTT.

V and J are TRBV15 and TRBJ1-4; D remains ambiguous. Germline V gene data show CDR1 as LNHNV and CDR2 as YYDKDF (reference sequence). V was pared by 0 bases and J by 0 bases, with 11 bases between. This CDR3 is 17 amino acids long. The chain's CDR3 is CATSRDRASATNEKLFF. In DNA form, the CDR3 reads TGTGCCACCAGCAGAGATAGGGCCTCTGCAACTAATGAAAAACTGTTTTTT.

The chain couples TRBV5-4 to TRBJ2-3, with D tentatively TRBD2 (5 bases). Germline CDR1 is SGHNT and CDR2 is YYREEE (reference sequence). The CDR3 covers 14 residues. Trimming left V 6 bases short and J 3 bases short, with 14 bases between. CDR3 coding DNA: TGTGCCAGCAAACACGGAGGCAGTACAGATACGCAGTATTTT. It yields the protein CASKHGGSTDTQYF.

The rearrangement links TRBV5-5 to TRBJ2-7, with 9 positions matching TRBD1. This CDR3 spans 16 amino acids. With V trimmed by 1 base and J by 5 bases, 10 bases remained unmatched. CDR1 and CDR2 (germline): SGHKS, YYEKEE (reference sequence). The CDR3: CASSLHGNRGLDEQYF. The CDR3 DNA follows: TGTGCCAGCAGCTTGCACGGGAACAGGGGGCTGGACGAGCAGTACTTC.

The V call is TRBV7-2, the J call TRBJ1-5; D gene ambiguous. The CDR3 is 14 residues long. The V gene lost 1 base and the J gene lost 6 bases, with 10 bases spanning the gap. Germline V gene sequence: CDR1 SGHTA, CDR2 FQGNSA. CDR3 in amino acids: CASSLGDKLQPQHF. CDR3 sequence (DNA): TGTGCCAGCAGCTTAGGGGATAAACTTCAGCCCCAGCATTTT. The variable domain in full, completed from reference TRBV7-2 and TRBJ1-5, reads GAGVSQSPSNKVTEKGKDVELRCDPISGHTALYWYRQSLGQGLEFLIYFQGNSAPDKSGLPSDRFSAERTGGSVSTLTIQRTQQEDSAVYLCASSLGDKLQPQHFGDGTRLSIL.

The rearrangement uses TRBV7-9 and TRBJ2-7; TRBD2 is a possible D gene (6 bases). The CDR3 length is 13 residues. Germline CDR1 and CDR2: SEHNR and FQNEAQ (reference sequence). V dropped 3 bases and J dropped 2 bases, with 8 bases sitting between them. The CDR3 reads CASSLGGPYEQYF. The CDR3 DNA reads TGTGCCAGCAGCTTGGGAGGACCCTACGAGCAGTACTTC.

This chain uses TRBV9 with TRBJ2-2, with 12 bases fitting TRBD1. Trimming at V came to 3 bases and at J to 2 bases, leaving 2 bases not matched to a gene. CDR1 is SGDLS and CDR2 is YYNGEE in the germline V gene. The CDR3 has 16 amino acids. The chain's CDR3 is CASSEGQGANTGELFF. The CDR3 DNA reads as TGTGCCAGCAGCGAGGGACAGGGGGCCAACACCGGGGAGCTGTTTTTT.

The rearrangement joins TRBV5-4 to TRBJ2-1; TRBD2 aligns across 14 bases. This CDR3 comprises 19 residues. The V gene's germline CDR1 is SGHNT and CDR2 YYREEE (reference sequence). The J segment lost 0 bases and the V segment lost 2 bases, leaving 7 bases of the junction unmatched. The DNA of the CDR3 is TGTGCCAGCAGCTTCCCCGGGACTAGCGGGGGCAGCTCCTACAATGAGCAGTTCTTC. Translating gives CASSFPGTSGGSSYNEQFF.

The genes are TRBV30 and TRBJ1-2, with 7 bases identical to TRBD1. The germline V gene has CDR1 GTSNPN and CDR2 SVGIG (reference sequence). Trimming removed 2 bases from V and 8 bases from J; junction bases left unmatched: 5. The CDR3 has 12 residues. In DNA, the CDR3 is TGTGCCTGGAGTAGCCAGGGGGTCGGCTACACCTTC. Amino acids: CAWSSQGVGYTF.

J is TRBJ1-4 and V is TRBV5-1; no reliable D call. Trimming removed 6 bases from V and 0 bases from J, with 9 bases in between. Germline V CDR1 and CDR2: SGHRS, YFSETQ. The CDR3 is 14 residues long. CDR3 DNA sequence: TGCGCCAGCAAAGACCAAGCAACTAATGAAAAACTGTTTTTT. Translating it yields CASKDQATNEKLFF.

The chain combines TRBV28 with TRBJ1-1; 7 bases agree with TRBD1. V trimming: 5 bases; J trimming: 0 bases; junction bases outside the gene matches: 6. The V gene's germline CDR1 is MDHEN and CDR2 SYDVKM. The CDR3 covers 15 residues. The chain's CDR3 is CASSPPGGLNTEAFF. DNA of the CDR3: TGTGCCAGCAGTCCCCCAGGGGGGCTGAACACTGAAGCTTTCTTT. The full variable domain, rest sourced from reference TRBV28 and TRBJ1-1, is DVKVTQSSRYLVKRTGEKVFLECVQDMDHENMFWYRQDPGLGLRLIYFSYDVKMKEKGDIPEGYSVSREKKERFSLILESASTNQTSMYLCASSPPGGLNTEAFFGQGTRLTVV.

The genes are TRBV5-4 and TRBJ2-1; D not resolved. CDR3 length equals 14 residues. Germline V lookup: CDR1 SGHNT, CDR2 YYREEE (reference sequence). V gave up 3 bases and J gave up 3 bases, with 10 bases separating them. The CDR3 protein is CASSSSTGYNEQFF. The CDR3 nucleotides read TGTGCCAGCAGCTCTTCGACTGGCTACAATGAGCAGTTCTTC.

This chain links TRBV4-2 with TRBJ1-3; D ambiguous. V was trimmed by 2 bases and J by 0 bases, leaving 8 bases between them. Germline loops: CDR1 LGHNA, CDR2 YNFKEQ. CDR3 length: 15 amino acids. CDR3 in amino acids: CASSQRLSSGNTIYF. The CDR3 bases are TGTGCCAGCAGCCAACGCCTCAGCTCTGGAAACACCATATATTTT.